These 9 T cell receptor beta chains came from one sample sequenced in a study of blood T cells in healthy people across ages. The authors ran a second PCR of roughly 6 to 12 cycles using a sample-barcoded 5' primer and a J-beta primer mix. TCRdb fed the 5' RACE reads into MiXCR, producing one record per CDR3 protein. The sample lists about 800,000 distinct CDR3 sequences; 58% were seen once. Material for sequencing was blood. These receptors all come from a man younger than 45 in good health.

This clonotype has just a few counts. CDR3 sequence: CASSLNGHSTYEQYF. CDR3 bases: TGTGCCAGCAGCTTAAATGGACACTCGACCTACGAGCAGTACTTC. This chain links TRBV7-2 with TRBJ2-7; a weak D match, TRBD1 (5 bases). The V end was cut by 2 bases, the J end by 2 bases, with 13 bases between. The CDR3 contains 15 residues. Germline-derived CDR1 and CDR2 are SGHTA and FQGNSA.

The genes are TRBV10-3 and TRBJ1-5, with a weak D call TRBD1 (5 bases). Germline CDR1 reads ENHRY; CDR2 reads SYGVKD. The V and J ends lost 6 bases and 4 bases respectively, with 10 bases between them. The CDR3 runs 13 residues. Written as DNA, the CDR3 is TGTGCCATCAGCCTGGACATAAATCAGCCCCAGCATTTT. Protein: CAISLDINQPQHF.

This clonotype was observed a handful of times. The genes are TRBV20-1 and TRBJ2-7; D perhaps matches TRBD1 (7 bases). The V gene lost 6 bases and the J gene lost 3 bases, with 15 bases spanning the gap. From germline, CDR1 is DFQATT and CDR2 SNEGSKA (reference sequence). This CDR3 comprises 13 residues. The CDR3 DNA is TGCAGTGCCCGCGGGGACAGCCTCTACGAGCAGTACTTC. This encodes CSARGDSLYEQYF.

The CDR3 DNA follows: TGTGCCAGCAGCTTAATCGGGCGGGAGTTAATCAATGAGCAGTTCTTC. Protein: CASSLIGRELINEQFF. The V gene is TRBV7-8, the J gene TRBJ2-1, with 7 bases matching TRBD2. The CDR3 length is 16 residues. V lost 2 bases to trimming and J lost 6 bases; unmatched junction nucleotides: 10. Germline V CDR1 and CDR2: SGHVS, FQNEAQ. Complete variable domain (other parts from reference TRBV7-8 and TRBJ2-1): GAGVSQSPRYKVAKRGQDVALRCDPISGHVSLFWYQQALGQGPEFLTYFQNEAQLDKSGLPSDRFFAERPEGSVSTLKIQRTQQEDSAVYLCASSLIGRELINEQFFGPGTRLTVL.

The CDR3 nucleotides are TGTGCCAGCAGCTTAGATTTTAAGTACGAGCAGTACTTC. Encoded protein: CASSLDFKYEQYF. The genes are TRBV7-2 and TRBJ2-7; D gene unclear. Germline loops: CDR1 SGHTA, CDR2 FQGNSA. The CDR3 consists of 13 residues. Trimming shortened V by 1 base and J by 4 bases, and 8 bases separated the two germline ends.

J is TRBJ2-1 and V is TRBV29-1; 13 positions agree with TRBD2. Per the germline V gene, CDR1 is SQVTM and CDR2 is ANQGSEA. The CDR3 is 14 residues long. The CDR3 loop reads CTARLAGGNNEQFF. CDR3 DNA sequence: TGCACCGCACGACTAGCGGGGGGAAACAATGAGCAGTTCTTC.

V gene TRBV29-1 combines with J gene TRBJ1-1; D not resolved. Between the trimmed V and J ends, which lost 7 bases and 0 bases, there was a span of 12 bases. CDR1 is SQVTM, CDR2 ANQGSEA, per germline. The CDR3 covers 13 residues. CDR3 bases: TGCAGCGCCCAAATCAACTTGAACACTGAAGCTTTCTTT. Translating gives CSAQINLNTEAFF.

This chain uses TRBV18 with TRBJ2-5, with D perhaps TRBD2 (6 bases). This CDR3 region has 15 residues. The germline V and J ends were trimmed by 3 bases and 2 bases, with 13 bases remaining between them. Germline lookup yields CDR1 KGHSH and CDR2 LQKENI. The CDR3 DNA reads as TGTGCCAGCTCACCTCCCGGGAGCCCGCAAGAGACCCAGTACTTC. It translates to CASSPPGSPQETQYF. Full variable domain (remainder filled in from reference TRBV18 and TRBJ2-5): NAGVMQNPRHLVRRRGQEARLRCSPMKGHSHVYWYRQLPEEGLKFMVYLQKENIIDESGMPKERFSAEFPKEGPSILRIQQVVRGDSAAYFCASSPPGSPQETQYFGPGTRLLVL.

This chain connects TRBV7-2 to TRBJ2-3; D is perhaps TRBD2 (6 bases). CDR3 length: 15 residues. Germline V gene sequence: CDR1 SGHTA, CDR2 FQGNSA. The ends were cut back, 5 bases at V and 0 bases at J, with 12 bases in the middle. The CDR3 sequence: CASSTLAASTDTQYF. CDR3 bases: TGTGCCAGCAGCACATTAGCGGCTAGCACAGATACGCAGTATTTT.